This T cell receptor beta chain emerged from a study of T cells in Graves' hyperthyroidism and ophthalmopathy. Amplification of TCR beta CDR3 regions was performed using RNA transcripts as template. HTBI primers were the set used in a first-round RT-PCR of the TCR CDR3. TCRdb reprocessed the multiplex PCR reads via MiXCR and lists one record per CDR3 protein. The sample carries 530,000 or so distinct CDR3 sequences, roughly 18% recorded once. V was cut by 4 bases and J by 5 bases, with 15 bases left in between. The CDR3 contains 15 residues. CDR1 is MNHEY, CDR2 SMNVEV, per germline (reference sequence). Uncontrolled infection, other autoimmune disease, pregnancy or lactation led to exclusion.

Sample: blood. This TCR was sampled from a young woman with Graves' ophthalmopathy. The chain is built from TRBV27 and TRBJ2-1, with D tentatively TRBD2 (5 bases). The chain's CDR3 is CASSSDWMGNNEQFF. In DNA form, the CDR3 reads TGTGCCAGCAGTTCGGACTGGATGGGAAACAATGAGCAGTTCTTC.